The 3 T cell receptor beta chains listed next were all sequenced from one sample in a study of blood T cell repertoires in COVID-19. The assay was immunoSEQ multiplex PCR, and TCRdb's table has in-frame clones only and misses some. The data show fewer than 120,000 clones, more than 75% seen once. Sequenced sample: peripheral blood. The receptors originated from a woman aged 50 to 60 with acute or convalescent COVID-19.

The chain has TRBV5-1 and TRBJ2-3; 12 positions agree with TRBD2. J gave up 1 base and V 4 bases, and 4 bases lay outside the gene matches. Germline loops: CDR1 SGHRS, CDR2 YFSETQ. The CDR3 covers 16 residues. CDR3 loop: CASSPGTSGRTDTQYF. CDR3 DNA sequence: TGCGCCAGCAGCCCGGGGACTAGCGGGCGCACAGATACGCAGTATTTT.

The chain joins TRBV5-1 to TRBJ1-3, with 7 bases that match TRBD1. This CDR3 region has 16 residues. The germline CDR1 and CDR2 sequences are SGHRS and YFSETQ. The V and J ends lost 2 bases and 0 bases, in that order; junction bases with no gene match: 5. CDR3 nucleotide sequence: TGCGCCAGCAGCTTTGCACAGGGGTACTCTGGAAACACCATATATTTT. It translates to CASSFAQGYSGNTIYF. The full variable domain, with the rest looked up from reference TRBV5-1 and TRBJ1-3, is KAGVTQTPRYLIKTRGQQVTLSCSPISGHRSVSWYQQTPGQGLQFLFEYFSETQRNKGNFPGRFSGRQFSNSRSEMNVSTLELGDSALYLCASSFAQGYSGNTIYFGEGSWLTVV.

This CDR3 is CASSPGLAGGRDEQFF. The DNA of the CDR3 is TGCGCCAGCAGCCCCGGACTAGCGGGGGGGAGGGATGAGCAGTTCTTC. The V gene is TRBV5-1, the J gene TRBJ2-1, with TRBD2 matching 15 bases. Germline V gene data show CDR1 as SGHRS and CDR2 as YFSETQ. The CDR3 covers 16 residues. V gave up 4 bases and J gave up 8 bases; unmatched junction bases: 7. The variable domain in full, with the rest retrieved from reference TRBV5-1 and TRBJ2-1, is KAGVTQTPRYLIKTRGQQVTLSCSPISGHRSVSWYQQTPGQGLQFLFEYFSETQRNKGNFPGRFSGRQFSNSRSEMNVSTLELGDSALYLCASSPGLAGGRDEQFFGPGTRLTVL.